This T cell receptor delta chain was documented in a study of γδ T cells in repeated Plasmodium falciparum infection. Turning to the study itself: Over roughly 600 days, donors received four mosquito-bite P. falciparum NF54 infections.

TRG and TRD sequences were obtained from every sorted gammadelta sample. TCRdb ran CATT on the multiplex PCR reads. The table has 45,000 to 60,000 delta-chain clones, roughly 2% seen once. This clone has ten or more counts. Its antigen is still unknown. Flow sorting of PBMC yielded separate Vgamma9/Vdelta2+ and Vdelta2-negative gammadelta T cell populations for bulk repertoire analysis. CDR3 length equals 22 residues. Germline CDR1 and CDR2: TSWWSYY and QGS. The V segment lost 0 bases and the J segment 0 bases; nucleotides outside the gene matches: 21. General study results and limits: Vgamma9/Vdelta2+ T cells showed a stable polyclonal repertoire with shared TCRgamma sequences.

Specimen: gamma-delta T cells from blood. This sequence originates from a pool of human donors (malaria-infected and uninfected, not separated). This rearrangement joins TRDV1 to TRDJ1, with 8 bases that match TRDD3. The CDR3 nucleotides are TGTGCTCTTGGGGAACTCCCATTACTAGCTTTATGGGGGATTATAGACACCGATAAACTCATCTTT. Amino acids: CALGELPLLALWGIIDTDKLIF.